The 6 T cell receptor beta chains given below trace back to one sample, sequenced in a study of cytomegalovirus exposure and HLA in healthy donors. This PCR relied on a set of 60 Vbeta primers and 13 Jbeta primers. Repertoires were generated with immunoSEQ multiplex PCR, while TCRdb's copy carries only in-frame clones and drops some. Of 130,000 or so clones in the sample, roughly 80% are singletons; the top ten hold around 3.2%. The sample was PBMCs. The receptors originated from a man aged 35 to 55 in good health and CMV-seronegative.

The CDR3 DNA follows: TGTGCCACCAGCAGATGGACAGGGAGGACAGATACGCAGTATTTT. It translates to CATSRWTGRTDTQYF. The V gene is TRBV15, the J gene TRBJ2-3, with 8 bases identical to TRBD1. Germline CDR1 is LNHNV and CDR2 is YYDKDF (reference sequence). CDR3 length equals 15 residues. With 2 bases clipped from V and 3 bases from J, the junction kept 4 bases outside the gene matches. Full variable domain (missing parts from reference TRBV15 and TRBJ2-3): DAMVIQNPRYQVTQFGKPVTLSCSQTLNHNVMYWYQQKSSQAPKLLFHYYDKDFNNEADTPDNFQSRRPNTSFCFLDIRSPGLGDTAMYLCATSRWTGRTDTQYFGPGTRLTVL.

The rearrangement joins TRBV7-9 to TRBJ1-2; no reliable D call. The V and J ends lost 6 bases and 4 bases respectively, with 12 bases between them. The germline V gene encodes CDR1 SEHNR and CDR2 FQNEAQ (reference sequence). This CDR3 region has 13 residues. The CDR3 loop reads CASSFYSAYGYTF. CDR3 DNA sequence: TGTGCCAGCAGTTTCTACAGTGCCTATGGCTACACCTTC.

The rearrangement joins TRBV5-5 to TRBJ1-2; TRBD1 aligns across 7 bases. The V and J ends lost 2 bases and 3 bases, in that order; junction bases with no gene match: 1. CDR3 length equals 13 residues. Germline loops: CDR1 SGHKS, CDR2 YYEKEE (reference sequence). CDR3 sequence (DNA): TGTGCCAGCAGCTTAGACAGGGACTATGGCTACACCTTC. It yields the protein CASSLDRDYGYTF.

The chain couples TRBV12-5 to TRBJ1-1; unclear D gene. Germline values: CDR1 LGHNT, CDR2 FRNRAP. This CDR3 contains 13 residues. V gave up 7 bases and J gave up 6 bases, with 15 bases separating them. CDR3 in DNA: TGTGCTAGTGTCCCCATGCCCGGGGCTGAAGCTTTCTTT. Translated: CASVPMPGAEAFF.

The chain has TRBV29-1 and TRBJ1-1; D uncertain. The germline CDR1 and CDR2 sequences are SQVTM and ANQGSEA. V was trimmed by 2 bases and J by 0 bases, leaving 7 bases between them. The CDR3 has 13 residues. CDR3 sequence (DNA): TGCAGCGTTGAACGGGATTTGAACACTGAAGCTTTCTTT. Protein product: CSVERDLNTEAFF.

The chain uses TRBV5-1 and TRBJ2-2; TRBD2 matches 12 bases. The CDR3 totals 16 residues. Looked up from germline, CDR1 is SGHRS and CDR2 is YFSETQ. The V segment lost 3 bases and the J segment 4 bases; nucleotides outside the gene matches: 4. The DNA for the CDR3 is TGCGCCAGCAGCTCGCAACTAGCGGGGGGCACCGGGGAGCTGTTTTTT. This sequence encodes CASSSQLAGGTGELFF.